This is a list of T cell receptor beta chains from one sample in a study of blood T cell repertoires in COVID-19. Generated by immunoSEQ multiplex PCR, the TCRdb table keeps only in-frame clones and is missing some. The table lists some 300,000 clones, 88% of them singletons. The sequencing input was peripheral blood. The receptor source for this set is a woman under 40 who had recovered from COVID-19. Each CDR3 is given with its conserved first and last residue. Fields, in order: D gene, V gene, J gene, clone size, CDR3 DNA, CDR3 protein. D genes are given only for firm matches. Size is omitted from some rows. Given values are once, few, many or a class for expanded clones.

d_gene: TRBD1; v_gene: TRBV7-2; j_gene: TRBJ1-2; abundance: .; CDR3nt: TGTGCCAGCAGCTTCAAGACAGGGGGCAAGAATGGCTACACCTTC; CDR3aa: CASSFKTGGKNGYTF
d_gene: .; v_gene: TRBV29-1; j_gene: TRBJ1-1; abundance: .; CDR3nt: TGCAGCGCCCCGACGTCTTGGATTGGGGGGACTGAAGCTTTCTTT; CDR3aa: CSAPTSWIGGTEAFF
d_gene: .; v_gene: TRBV5-1; j_gene: TRBJ2-5; abundance: .; CDR3nt: TGCGCCAGCAGCTTGGGAGCGCCGAATAAAGAGACCCAGTACTTC; CDR3aa: CASSLGAPNKETQYF
d_gene: TRBD1; v_gene: TRBV5-5; j_gene: TRBJ1-2; abundance: .; CDR3nt: TGTGCCAGCAGCTTGAGTAGGGGGCCCTATGGCTACACCTTC; CDR3aa: CASSLSRGPYGYTF
d_gene: .; v_gene: TRBV3-1/TRBV3-2; j_gene: TRBJ2-7; abundance: once; CDR3nt: TGTGCCAGCAGCCCCGGGTCCCTCTACGAGCAGTACTTC; CDR3aa: CASSPGSLYEQYF
d_gene: TRBD1; v_gene: TRBV19; j_gene: TRBJ1-4; abundance: .; CDR3nt: TGTGCCAGTAGTGCCCTGGGACAGCAAAATGAAAAACTGTTTTTT; CDR3aa: CASSALGQQNEKLFF
d_gene: TRBD2; v_gene: TRBV5-1; j_gene: TRBJ2-1; abundance: .; CDR3nt: TGCGCCAGCTGCTTAGCGGGGGGTGATGAGCAGTTCTTC; CDR3aa: CASCLAGGDEQFF
d_gene: .; v_gene: TRBV10-1; j_gene: TRBJ2-1; abundance: .; CDR3nt: TGCGCCAGCAGTGAAGCGAGCTCCTACAATGAGCAGTTCTTC; CDR3aa: CASSEASSYNEQFF
d_gene: TRBD2; v_gene: TRBV24-1; j_gene: TRBJ2-3; abundance: .; CDR3nt: TGTGCCACCAGTGAACCCGGGACTAGCGGGGGAAGCACAGATACGCAGTATTTT; CDR3aa: CATSEPGTSGGSTDTQYF
d_gene: .; v_gene: TRBV18; j_gene: TRBJ1-1; abundance: .; CDR3nt: TGTGCCAGCTCCCGGGTGGTGAACACTGAAGCTTTCTTT; CDR3aa: CASSRVVNTEAFF
d_gene: TRBD1; v_gene: TRBV5-6; j_gene: TRBJ1-5; abundance: .; CDR3nt: TGTGCCAGCAGCTTACAGGGGGCTCCTTCGTTCCAGCATTTT; CDR3aa: CASSLQGAPSFQHF
d_gene: .; v_gene: TRBV11-2; j_gene: TRBJ1-4; abundance: .; CDR3nt: TGTGCCAGCGGGCAGCGGAGTGAAAAACTGTTTTTT; CDR3aa: CASGQRSEKLFF
d_gene: .; v_gene: TRBV5-1; j_gene: TRBJ1-3; abundance: .; CDR3nt: TGCGCCAGCAGGCCGCTCTCGGACAGCTTCTCTGGAAACACCATATATTTT; CDR3aa: CASRPLSDSFSGNTIYF
d_gene: .; v_gene: TRBV6-4; j_gene: TRBJ1-2; abundance: .; CDR3nt: TGTGCCAGCCGCCTGACAGGCAAAGGCTACACCTTC; CDR3aa: CASRLTGKGYTF
d_gene: .; v_gene: TRBV10-1; j_gene: TRBJ2-7; abundance: .; CDR3nt: TGCGCCAGCAGTGGAGAAGGAAAAGTCGGGGAGACTAGCTCCTACGAGCAGTACTTC; CDR3aa: CASSGEGKVGETSSYEQYF
d_gene: TRBD2; v_gene: TRBV11-2; j_gene: TRBJ2-3; abundance: .; CDR3nt: TGTGCCAGCTCCCAAGCGGGGCAGGAGACAGATACGCAGTATTTT; CDR3aa: CASSQAGQETDTQYF
d_gene: TRBD2; v_gene: TRBV5-1; j_gene: TRBJ2-5; abundance: .; CDR3nt: TGCGCCAGCCAACGAACCGGACTAGCGGGGGGACAAGAGACCCAGTACTTC; CDR3aa: CASQRTGLAGGQETQYF
d_gene: TRBD1; v_gene: TRBV5-4; j_gene: TRBJ2-5; abundance: .; CDR3nt: TGTGCCAGCAACCTTCAGGGGGCAGCGCCCCCCCATTACTTC; CDR3aa: CASNLQGAAPPHYF